This record looks at one T cell receptor (beta chain) sequence and its context. TCRdb keeps only in-frame clones here, not all; method: immunoSEQ multiplex PCR. There are some 1 million clones in the sample; 70% to 80% occur only once, and over 1.3% lies in the top ten. This record belongs to a study of shared clonotypes between healthy human individuals. The length of the CDR3 is 15 residues. Germline V gives CDR1 MDHEN, CDR2 SYDVKM. V dropped 5 bases and J dropped 7; count of bases not matched to a gene: 8. Specimen: memory CD4+ T cells sorted from blood. This sample's subset: CD45RA-negative fraction. This clonotype was sampled from a man younger than 35 in good health. The V call is TRBV28, the J call TRBJ1-4; 9 nucleotides align to TRBD1. CDR3 protein: CASSVLTGGVEKLFF. In DNA form, the CDR3 reads TGTGCCAGCAGTGTCCTGACAGGGGGTGTTGAAAAACTGTTTTTT. The full variable domain, rest sourced from reference TRBV28 and TRBJ1-4, is DVKVTQSSRYLVKRTGEKVFLECVQDMDHENMFWYRQDPGLGLRLIYFSYDVKMKEKGDIPEGYSVSREKKERFSLILESASTNQTSMYLCASSVLTGGVEKLFFGSGTQLSVL.